This TCR beta chain was profiled in a study of blood T cell repertoires in COVID-19. Overall study context: Samples came from the United States, Italy and Spain, spanning acute and convalescent COVID-19. Sample material is recorded as cDNA or gDNA derived from T cells, B-cell-depleted T cells, or PBMCs.

In this sample, this clone turned up a few times. Germline CDR1 is SGDLS and CDR2 is YYNGEE. Losses at the gene ends were 0 bases for V and 5 bases for J; bases not matched to a gene: 4. The CDR3 loop spans 14 amino acids. Clones were sequenced by immunoSEQ multiplex PCR, and TCRdb holds only the in-frame ones, with some missing. Here the sample spans around 180,000 clones, about 85% being singletons. Seattle participants joined during active infection and were tracked over time. The sequence was obtained from a man older than 75 with COVID-19, enrolled during active disease. The sequenced sample was peripheral blood. The chain couples TRBV9 to TRBJ2-5, with 7 bases identical to TRBD1. CDR3 sequence reads: CASSVGGGRETQYF. The CDR3 bases are TGTGCCAGCAGCGTAGGAGGGGGCCGGGAGACCCAGTACTTC.